The TCR beta chain under discussion was sequenced for a study of T-cell memory formation after mild COVID-19. This clonotype came up many times. CDR3 length equals 14 residues. Looked up from germline, CDR1 is MNHEY and CDR2 is SMNVEV (reference sequence). Trimming stripped 6 bases from V and 4 bases from J, with 14 bases between. TCRdb itself ran the 5' RACE reads through MiXCR, one entry per CDR3 protein. The data hold more than 350,000 distinct CDR3 sequences, with about 15% observed a single time. This chain joins TRBV27 and TRBJ2-3; possibly TRBD1 for D (6 bases). The sample was PBMCs or a T cell subset sorted from them (not recorded which). The TCR originated in a young man who had mild COVID-19 (a few samples of this study predate the infection). Cell type and time point are not known. CDR3 protein: CASSIGGGADTQYF. The CDR3 DNA sequence: TGTGCCAGCAGCATTGGGGGCGGCGCAGATACGCAGTATTTT.